This is a list of T cell receptor beta chains from one sample in a study of blood T cell repertoires in COVID-19. Sequencing was performed with immunoSEQ multiplex PCR; in TCRdb, only in-frame clones are kept and a portion is missing. The top ten clones hold just over 7% of a sample with about 400,000 clones, about 86% of them seen once. Sample: peripheral blood. The source of these receptors is a woman in her sixties or seventies with COVID-19, enrolled during active disease. Each CDR3 is given with its conserved first and last residue. D genes are given only for firm matches. Size is omitted from some rows. Given values are once, few, many or a class for expanded clones.

size: -; J: TRBJ2-3; V: TRBV5-4; D: -; CDR3: CASSPWGRNTDTQYF; DNA: TGTGCCAGCAGCCCGTGGGGCCGGAACACAGATACGCAGTATTTT
size: once; J: TRBJ2-3; V: TRBV14; D: -; CDR3: CASSQREGDTQYF; DNA: TGTGCCAGCAGCCAACGCGAGGGAGATACGCAGTATTTT
size: -; J: TRBJ1-5; V: TRBV6-2/TRBV6-3; D: TRBD1; CDR3: CASSPLTGGGGQPQHF; DNA: TGTGCCAGCAGCCCCCTCACAGGGGGCGGAGGTCAGCCCCAGCATTTT
size: -; J: TRBJ2-5; V: TRBV7-3; D: TRBD2; CDR3: CASSPGVAGLQETQYF; DNA: TGTGCCAGCAGCCCCGGGGTAGCGGGGCTCCAAGAGACCCAGTACTTC
size: -; J: TRBJ1-4; V: TRBV6-5; D: TRBD1; CDR3: CASSGQGAYEKLFF; DNA: TGTGCCAGCAGCGGACAGGGGGCGTATGAAAAACTGTTTTTT
size: -; J: TRBJ1-4; V: TRBV6-6; D: -; CDR3: CASSRRLGRGQNEKLFF; DNA: TGTGCCAGCAGTCGACGCCTGGGGAGAGGGCAAAATGAAAAACTGTTTTTT
size: -; J: TRBJ1-2; V: TRBV9; D: -; CDR3: CASSETWGANYGYTF; DNA: TGTGCCAGCAGCGAAACCTGGGGGGCTAACTATGGCTACACCTTC
size: -; J: TRBJ1-3; V: TRBV30; D: -; CDR3: CAWTPGQLNTIYF; DNA: TGTGCCTGGACCCCGGGACAATTAAACACCATATATTTT
size: -; J: TRBJ2-1; V: TRBV18; D: -; CDR3: CASSPRQQRLWYNEQFF; DNA: TGTGCCAGCTCACCAAGACAGCAACGTTTGTGGTACAATGAGCAGTTCTTC
size: -; J: TRBJ2-7; V: TRBV7-8; D: TRBD2; CDR3: CASSLVAGGPYEQYF; DNA: TGTGCCAGCAGCCTAGTAGCGGGGGGGCCCTACGAGCAGTACTTC
size: -; J: TRBJ2-7; V: TRBV9; D: TRBD1; CDR3: CASSVDNGGTGTYEQYF; DNA: TGTGCCAGCAGCGTAGATAATGGGGGGACAGGGACCTACGAGCAGTACTTC
size: -; J: TRBJ2-3; V: TRBV2; D: TRBD2; CDR3: CASSAPTSGGADTQYF; DNA: TGTGCCAGCAGTGCCCCGACTAGCGGGGGGGCAGATACGCAGTATTTT
size: -; J: TRBJ2-1; V: TRBV4-1; D: TRBD2; CDR3: CASSPPPWTSGDSNEQFF; DNA: TGCGCCAGCAGCCCACCACCATGGACTAGCGGGGACAGCAATGAGCAGTTCTTC
size: -; J: TRBJ2-2; V: TRBV29-1; D: TRBD1; CDR3: CSVVGTDRTGELFF; DNA: TGCAGCGTTGTCGGGACAGACCGAACCGGGGAGCTGTTTTTT
size: -; J: TRBJ2-3; V: TRBV11-2; D: TRBD2; CDR3: CASSFRETSGDTDTQYF; DNA: TGTGCCAGCAGCTTCAGGGAGACTAGCGGGGACACAGATACGCAGTATTTT
size: -; J: TRBJ1-5; V: TRBV9; D: -; CDR3: CASCPGHSNQPQHF; DNA: TGTGCCAGCTGTCCGGGACATAGCAATCAGCCCCAGCATTTT